The T cell receptor beta chain under discussion was sequenced for a study of blood T cell repertoires in COVID-19. About the research overall: The United States, Italy and Spain provided the acute and convalescent COVID-19 samples.

CDR3 size: 16 residues. In germline, CDR1 is WNHNN, CDR2 SYGVQD (reference sequence). J gave up 0 bases and V 5 bases, and 6 bases lay outside the gene matches. Source study methods: Quantification of nucleated cells was approximated via reference gene primer amplification. Sequencing used immunoSEQ multiplex PCR; TCRdb keeps in-frame clones, though not all of them. V and J calls and clone size come straight from that table; D and trimming were deduced from the DNA. The sample lists 120,000 to 150,000 clones, 84% occurring once. The TCR comes from a human donor in a cohort sampled during active COVID-19. Sequencing used peripheral blood. This rearrangement joins TRBV10-1 to TRBJ1-1, with TRBD1 identical over 10 bases. CDR3 sequence reads: CASSRDRGLMNTEAFF. The CDR3 DNA follows: TGCGCCAGCAGTAGAGACAGGGGGCTCATGAACACTGAAGCTTTCTTT.